This T cell receptor (beta chain) was profiled in a study of glioma-infiltrating T cells after dendritic cell vaccination. At the level of the study: Samples are from glioblastoma patients in Phase I and II dendritic cell vaccine trials.

The CDR3 runs 13 residues. The germline V and J ends were trimmed by 3 bases and 6 bases, with 12 bases remaining between them. The germline V gene encodes CDR1 LNHDA and CDR2 SQIVND (reference sequence). With respect to this clone: Its target is not known.

Described time point: after dendritic cell vaccination, including at tumor progression/relapse. Overall study findings and caveats: Survival was not directly related to TCR clonality in these patients.

Profiling relied on immunoSEQ multiplex PCR, and the TCRdb table lists in-frame clones only, not all of them. The sample consists of around 10,000 clones, roughly 77% of them appearing once. The sequence was collected from a human donor with glioblastoma. The starting material was blood, obtained after dendritic cell vaccination. The genes are TRBV19 and TRBJ2-7; D unresolved. The CDR3 region is CASSMSPVGEQYF. For the CDR3, the DNA is TGTGCCAGTAGTATGTCCCCGGTTGGCGAGCAGTACTTC.